Shown below are 21 T cell receptor beta chains from a single sample sequenced in a study of regulatory T cells in long-lasting Graves disease. To make TCR beta libraries, researchers used iRepertoire HTBI primers and Arm-PCR of CDR3 regions. TCRdb itself ran the multiplex PCR reads through MiXCR, one entry per CDR3 protein. This table holds under 300,000 distinct CDR3 sequences, 20% to 25% found once. Time point specified: newly diagnosed GD, antithyroid drugs for less than 3 months. The TCR library was made from RNA that had been extracted from PBMCs in TRIzol. The input for sequencing was peripheral blood mononuclear cells (PBMCs), taken at new diagnosis, from a patient treated with antithyroid drugs. These receptors originate from a female donor with Graves disease.

As for this clonotype: Possible read error: a much larger clone is one base away. This chain links TRBV10-2 with TRBJ2-6; 7 bases align to TRBD1. The germline V gene encodes CDR1 WSHSY and CDR2 SAAADI. The trim removed 11 bases at V and 0 bases at J, leaving 7 bases unmatched. This CDR3 has 15 residues. DNA for the CDR3: TGCGCCGGCACCACAGGGGACTCTGGGGCCAACGTCCTGACTTTC. This sequence encodes CAGTTGDSGANVLTF.

Concerning this clonotype: One junction end does not reproduce the germline sequence, and a read error may be involved. V gene TRBV2 combines with J gene TRBJ2-5; 9 bases match TRBD1. Per germline, CDR1 SNHLY and CDR2 FYNNEI. This CDR3 is 15 amino acids long. The CDR3, as DNA: TGTGCCAGCGGTGACACAGGGGGCTTTGGAGAGACCCAGTACTTC. It is translated as CASGDTGGFGETQYF.

The chain recombines TRBV25-1 with TRBJ2-7; the D gene is possibly TRBD1 (7 bases). The germline gives CDR1 MGHDK, CDR2 SYGVNS. This CDR3 contains 17 residues. V lost 3 bases and J 2 bases, leaving 20 bases between the germline ends. DNA of the CDR3: TGTGCCAGCAGTGAGGTGGCAGGGCGGGACAGACCCTACGAGCAGTACTTC. It is translated as CASSEVAGRDRPYEQYF.

This clonotype was counted at least ten times. The V call is TRBV11-2, the J call TRBJ1-1, with D unresolved. The germline CDR1 and CDR2 sequences are SGHAT and FQNNGV. The V gene lost 3 bases and the J gene lost 5 bases, with 16 bases spanning the gap. The CDR3 has 15 amino acids. In DNA, the CDR3 is TGTGCCAGCAGCTTCGGAGGGTATTCGAGGACTGAAGCTTTCTTT. Translated: CASSFGGYSRTEAFF.

This clonotype has a count of ten or more. This sequence joins TRBV7-8 and TRBJ1-1; no reliable D call. Trimming cost V 3 bases and J 0 bases, with 8 bases left between them. Germline V gene sequence: CDR1 SGHVS, CDR2 FQNEAQ. The CDR3 runs to 14 residues. The CDR3 DNA reads as TGTGCCAGCAGCTTTCCTCACATGAACACTGAAGCTTTCTTT. This translates into CASSFPHMNTEAFF. Full variable domain (outside the CDR3, taken from reference TRBV7-8 and TRBJ1-1): GAGVSQSPRYKVAKRGQDVALRCDPISGHVSLFWYQQALGQGPEFLTYFQNEAQLDKSGLPSDRFFAERPEGSVSTLKIQRTQQEDSAVYLCASSFPHMNTEAFFGQGTRLTVV.

This chain joins TRBV7-2 and TRBJ1-4; TRBD1 might be the D (6 bases). V was cut by 5 bases and J by 7 bases, with 17 bases left in between. Germline V lookup: CDR1 SGHTA, CDR2 FQGNSA. This CDR3 is built from 15 residues. The CDR3: CASSPEQGNIEKLFF. DNA for the CDR3: TGTGCCAGCAGCCCAGAACAGGGAAACATTGAAAAACTGTTTTTT.

V usage is TRBV7-2 and J usage is TRBJ2-1; 9 bases match TRBD2. This CDR3 region has 16 residues. From germline, CDR1 is SGHTA and CDR2 FQGNSA. Losses at the gene ends were 2 bases for V and 5 bases for J; bases not matched to a gene: 7. The CDR3 DNA follows: TGTGCCAGCAGCTTAAGTGGCGGGAGGGCCCACAATGAGCAGTTCTTC. It translates to CASSLSGGRAHNEQFF.

This clonotype was picked up many times. The chain is built from TRBV3-1 and TRBJ2-1; D is possibly TRBD1 (6 bases). Between the trimmed V and J ends, which lost 3 bases and 0 bases, there was a span of 12 bases. The CDR3 extends over 16 amino acids. Germline V gives CDR1 LGHDT, CDR2 YNNKEL (reference sequence). For the CDR3, the DNA is TGTGCCAGCAGCCAGAGAACAGGGAGCTCCTACAATGAGCAGTTCTTC. Translating gives CASSQRTGSSYNEQFF.

The rearrangement uses TRBV5-6 and TRBJ1-2; D not certain. This CDR3 contains 13 residues. Trimming left V 5 bases short and J 1 base short, with 9 bases between. Germline CDR1 and CDR2: SGHDT and YYEEEE. CDR3 DNA: TGTGCCAGCAGTCATACAGATAACTATGGCTACACCTTC. This sequence encodes CASSHTDNYGYTF.

As regards this clonotype: A far bigger clonotype differs at one base, so this is likely a read error. V gene TRBV27 combines with J gene TRBJ2-3; 7 nucleotides match TRBD2. The CDR3 loop spans 19 amino acids. Germline trimming cut 5 bases from V and 3 bases from J; bases unmatched to any gene: 20. Germline assignment: CDR1 MNHEY and CDR2 SMNVEV (reference sequence). In nucleotides, the CDR3 is TGTGCCAGCAGTCCCACCCTTGGAGCGGGGATGAGTAGAACAGATACGCAGTATTTT. Amino acids: CASSPTLGAGMSRTDTQYF.

This clonotype came up many times. The chain employs TRBV20-1 and TRBJ2-1; possible D gene TRBD1, 6 bases. This CDR3 contains 13 residues. Trimming removed 3 bases at V and 7 bases at J, with 13 bases between. Per the germline V gene, CDR1 is DFQATT and CDR2 is SNEGSKA (reference sequence). The CDR3: CSASQPGQNEQFF. CDR3 nucleotides: TGCAGTGCTAGTCAACCGGGACAAAATGAGCAGTTCTTC.

This clonotype was detected ten times or more. The rearrangement uses TRBV18 and TRBJ2-1; D remains ambiguous. The CDR3 consists of 15 residues. The ends were cut back, 0 bases at V and 2 bases at J, with 8 bases in the middle. Germline CDR1 and CDR2: KGHSH and LQKENI. The DNA for the CDR3 is TGTGCCAGCTCACCACCGGTCAGACCCTACAATGAGCAGTTCTTC. Amino acids: CASSPPVRPYNEQFF. Full variable domain (rest looked up from reference TRBV18 and TRBJ2-1): NAGVMQNPRHLVRRRGQEARLRCSPMKGHSHVYWYRQLPEEGLKFMVYLQKENIIDESGMPKERFSAEFPKEGPSILRIQQVVRGDSAAYFCASSPPVRPYNEQFFGPGTRLTVL.

This clonotype has a count of ten or more. The chain recombines TRBV18 with TRBJ2-3; 7 bases map to TRBD2. The CDR3 extends over 16 amino acids. Germline lookup yields CDR1 KGHSH and CDR2 LQKENI. V dropped 0 bases and J dropped 7; count of bases not matched to a gene: 10. The CDR3 sequence is CASSPPFLTSRYTQYF. The DNA for the CDR3 is TGTGCCAGCTCACCACCGTTCCTGACTAGCCGATATACGCAGTATTTT.

This clonotype has ten or more counts. The rearrangement joins TRBV6-2 or TRBV6-3 to TRBJ2-3, with 7 positions matching TRBD2. CDR1 and CDR2 (germline): MNHEY, SVGEGT. CDR3 length: 18 residues. The V and J ends lost 4 bases and 0 bases, in that order; junction bases with no gene match: 13. Here the CDR3 reads CASSWTRRPDKSTDTQYF. The DNA for the CDR3 is TGTGCCAGCAGTTGGACTAGGCGACCCGATAAGAGCACAGATACGCAGTATTTT.

There are a few counts of this clonotype. This could be a read error, since a much larger clone is one nucleotide away. J is TRBJ2-3 and V is TRBV6-1; 11 nucleotides match TRBD2. CDR1 and CDR2 (germline): MNHNS, SASEGT. This CDR3 has 15 residues. J was trimmed by 4 bases and V by 5 bases; bases with no gene match: 5. In DNA form, the CDR3 reads TGTGCCAGCAGTCATCTAGCGGGAGGTGCAGATACGCAGTATTTT. Translation: CASSHLAGGADTQYF.

On this clonotype itself: Since a far larger clone is one base different, this is likely a read error. The CDR3 does not close with the conserved phenylalanine or tryptophan, likely indicating a read error. DNA of the CDR3: TGTGCCAGCAGCTTAGGCCCAGGGACTAGCGGGGGTTACGAGCAGTACCTC. Translation gives CASSLGPGTSGGYEQYL. The chain couples TRBV7-2 to TRBJ2-7; 14 positions match TRBD2. CDR1 SGHTA and CDR2 FQGNSA come from the germline V gene. The CDR3 contains 17 residues. Germline trimming cut 1 base from V and 4 bases from J; bases unmatched to any gene: 6.

A word on this clonotype: A much larger clone lies a single base off, so this may be a read error. The J gene is TRBJ2-1, the V gene TRBV11-3; the D call may be TRBD1 or TRBD2 (5 bases each). Germline CDR1 is SGHNT and CDR2 is YENEEA. This CDR3 spans 15 amino acids. Between the trimmed V and J ends, which lost 4 bases and 10 bases, there was a span of 20 bases. As DNA, the CDR3 is TGTGCCAGCAGCTCCCGGGACGGCCATTCCTACGAGCAGTTCTTC. It encodes CASSSRDGHSYEQFF. Supplemented by reference TRBV11-3 and TRBJ2-1, the full variable domain reads EAGVVQSPRYKIIEKKQPVAFWCNPISGHNTLYWYLQNLGQGPELLIRYENEEAVDDSQLPKDRFSAERLKGVDSTLKIQPAELGDSAVYLCASSSRDGHSYEQFFGPGTRLTVL.

With regard to this clonotype: A much larger clone differs from this one at a single base, so this may be a read error. The chain uses TRBV5-4 and TRBJ2-1; 9 nucleotides line up with TRBD1. This CDR3 has 16 amino acids. Germline CDR1 reads SGHNT; CDR2 reads YYREEE (reference sequence). For the CDR3, the DNA is TGTGCCAGCAGCGGACCCGGGACAGGGAGGAAAAATGGGCAGTTCTTC. The encoded protein is CASSGPGTGRKNGQFF. The complete variable domain, with remaining parts taken from reference TRBV5-4 and TRBJ2-1, reads ETGVTQSPTHLIKTRGQQVTLRCSSQSGHNTVSWYQQALGQGPQFIFQYYREEENGRGNFPPRFSGLQFPNYSSELNVNALELDDSALYLCASSGPGTGRKNGQFFGPGTRLTVL.

This clonotype has only a few counts. This likely stems from a read error, as it lies one base from a far larger clone. The rearrangement links TRBV7-8 to TRBJ2-7; unclear D gene. The germline V gene encodes CDR1 SGHVS and CDR2 FQNEAQ. The CDR3 extends over 16 amino acids. V shed 0 bases and J shed 3 bases, with 15 bases lying between them. The DNA for the CDR3 is TGTGCCAGCAGCTTAGCCGTAGTAGGTGGGGTCTACGAGCAGTACTTC. It is translated as CASSLAVVGGVYEQYF.

This clonotype was counted ten times or more. The chain's CDR3 is CASSRRVRGGRWRSYEQYF. Here the CDR3 DNA reads TGTGCCAGCAGCCGACGCGTGCGCGGTGGGCGGTGGAGATCCTACGAGCAGTACTTC. V and J are TRBV12-3 or TRBV12-4 and TRBJ2-7; D is unresolved. V lost 6 bases to trimming and J lost 1 base, with 28 bases between them. This CDR3 has 19 amino acids.

Concerning this clonotype: A far larger clone is off by one base, so a read error is likely. The chain is built from TRBV7-3 and TRBJ1-6; TRBD1 might be the D (5 bases). The CDR3 has 15 residues. Germline V CDR1 and CDR2: SGHTA, FQGTGA. The CDR3 sequence is CARSPHGSGGSPLHF. The CDR3 region has the DNA TGTGCCCGCAGCCCTCACGGGTCCGGGGGTTCACCCCTCCACTTT.